This paragraph covers one T cell receptor beta chain sequence. Enrollment of patients from Seattle took place during active infection, with longitudinal follow-up. This sample was included in a study of blood T cell repertoires in COVID-19. Study-level information: T cells, B-cell-depleted T cells, or PBMCs provided the cDNA or gDNA that served as material.

Some clones are missing from TCRdb's copy, which holds only in-frame ones; the method was immunoSEQ multiplex PCR. Of fewer than 500,000 clones listed, roughly 90% are singletons. V gave up 3 bases and J gave up 3 bases, with 8 bases separating them. The CDR3 covers 13 residues. The rearrangement joins TRBV12-3 or TRBV12-4 to TRBJ2-5, with D possibly being TRBD2 (6 bases). The source of this sequence is a man between 18 and 29 years old with COVID-19, enrolled during active disease. The material sequenced was peripheral blood. For the CDR3, the DNA is TGTGCCAGCAGTTTTACGGGGGAAGAGACCCAGTACTTC. The encoded protein is CASSFTGEETQYF.